A selection of T cell receptor beta chains follows, all from one sample in a study of T cells after yellow fever vaccination. Using its own MiXCR run on the 5' RACE reads, TCRdb lists one record per CDR3 protein. The sample lists about 510,000 distinct CDR3 sequences; roughly a fifth were seen once. The material sequenced was PBMCs, taken more than 20 days after the first yellow fever vaccination. The origin of the receptors is a man between 18 and 35 years old who received the YFV17D yellow fever vaccine. Both conserved end residues are trimmed from each CDR3.

J,V,CDR3
TRBJ1-5,TRBV5-1,ASSLQGQGEPQH
TRBJ1-1,TRBV5-1,ASSPGDLNTEAF
TRBJ1-5,TRBV7-2,ASSPGPSSQPQH
TRBJ2-2,TRBV30,AWSRQQNTGELF
TRBJ2-2,TRBV5-1,ATLRGPGELF
TRBJ2-3,TRBV12-3/TRBV12-4,ASRPGLAPTDTQY
TRBJ1-1,TRBV29-1,SVGQMNTEAF
TRBJ2-2,TRBV7-9,ASSPGTGETGELF
TRBJ2-5,TRBV15,ATSRDLYGLAGDPRKTQY
TRBJ2-3,TRBV28,ASSVLTSGVMDTQY
TRBJ1-5,TRBV7-2,ASRPGGGNQPQH
TRBJ1-2,TRBV29-1,SVEPFSSDREGYGYT
TRBJ2-6,TRBV28,ASSLLGVTGANVLT
TRBJ1-5,TRBV13,ASSFRPAANQPQH
TRBJ2-5,TRBV29-1,SVQEGLGEETQY
TRBJ1-2,TRBV4-3,ASSHRVTGGGYT
TRBJ2-1,TRBV2,ASRIGGAVINEQF
TRBJ2-3,TRBV7-9,ASSLAGAWGTDTQY
TRBJ2-7,TRBV7-8,ASSFEVAYEQY
TRBJ1-1,TRBV27,ASSLWGGNTEAF
TRBJ1-2,TRBV3-1,ASTPRLGVGYT
TRBJ2-1,TRBV27,ASSFSVVSGFPYNEQF
TRBJ2-5,TRBV7-9,ASSLTGGSQETQY
TRBJ1-2,TRBV12-3/TRBV12-4,ASSLGAEAYGYT
TRBJ2-5,TRBV28,ASSLGAERTQY
TRBJ2-5,TRBV20-1,SAILRALNQETQY
TRBJ2-4,TRBV25-1,ARGGRRAKNIQY
TRBJ1-3,TRBV4-3,ASSQEGAPSSGNTIY
TRBJ2-1,TRBV12-3/TRBV12-4,ASSSGLADDNEQF
TRBJ2-1,TRBV14,ASSQEGGDEQF
TRBJ2-5,TRBV10-3,AIRDGSAQETQY